A single sample is the source of the 24 T cell receptor beta chains below, sequenced in a study of T cell repertoires in cytomegalovirus infection. TCRdb used MiXCR to reprocess the reads, holding one entry per CDR3 protein. The sample holds about 320,000 distinct CDR3 sequences, more than 8% seen once. The specimen was PBMCs. Receptors were obtained from a human donor in good health (CMV status not recorded). Some clones in this sample may be carry-over from other donors' samples.

This clonotype has at least ten counts. V is TRBV7-6 and J is TRBJ1-2, with D perhaps matching TRBD1 (5 bases). Germline CDR1 and CDR2: SGHVS and FNYEAQ. CDR3 size: 18 residues. The V end was cut by 1 base, the J end by 4 bases, with 22 bases between. The CDR3: CASSLGQALGEGSYGYTF. The CDR3 coding sequence is TGTGCCAGCAGCTTAGGCCAGGCTTTAGGGGAAGGCTCCTATGGCTACACCTTC.

This clonotype appeared a few times. The rearrangement links TRBV5-8 to TRBJ2-1; TRBD2 aligns across 14 bases. V dropped 4 bases and J dropped 8; count of bases not matched to a gene: 5. The V gene's germline CDR1 is SGHTS and CDR2 YDEGEE. The length of the CDR3 is 15 residues. The CDR3 DNA sequence: TGTGCCAGCAGCCCGGGGGGACTAGCGGGGGATGAGCAGTTCTTC. Protein product: CASSPGGLAGDEQFF.

As for this clonotype: A read error may account for a junction end that differs from germline. V usage is TRBV28 and J usage is TRBJ1-2, with 7 bases identical to TRBD1. CDR1 is MDHEN, CDR2 SYDVKM, per germline. There are 14 residues in the CDR3. The CDR3 DNA sequence: TGTGCCAGCAACCGGGCAGGGGGGGATCGTGGCGACACCTTC. Translated, it gives CASNRAGGDRGDTF.

Ten or more counts support this clonotype. The genes are TRBV28 and TRBJ1-5; 8 bases map to TRBD1. V shed 4 bases, J shed 6 bases, and the junction held 2 bases outside the gene matches. The germline CDR1 and CDR2 sequences are MDHEN and SYDVKM. The length of the CDR3 is 13 residues. In DNA, the CDR3 is TGTGCCAGCAGTTCAGGGGGCGTTCAGCCCCAGCATTTT. Amino acid sequence: CASSSGGVQPQHF.

In its sample, this clonotype was seen a few times. This chain uses TRBV11-2 with TRBJ1-3; 7 nucleotides match TRBD1. V was clipped by 5 bases and J by 7 bases; unmatched bases: 8. Germline CDR1 reads SGHAT; CDR2 reads FQNNGV. This CDR3 contains 14 residues. CDR3 sequence (DNA): TGTGCCAGCAGCGGGACAGTGATACGGAACACCATATATTTT. Amino acids: CASSGTVIRNTIYF.

V is TRBV6-5 and J is TRBJ2-2; the D is unclear. The germline V gene encodes CDR1 MNHEY and CDR2 SVGAGI. The CDR3 is made up of 15 amino acids. V was cut by 2 bases and J by 4 bases, with 11 bases left in between. The DNA for the CDR3 is TGTGCCAGCAGTTACGGCAGACTCGCCACCGGGGAGCTGTTTTTT. Translation gives CASSYGRLATGELFF.

There are many counts of this clonotype. The J gene is TRBJ1-5, the V gene TRBV7-2; D is ambiguous. V dropped 5 bases and J dropped 0 bases, with 8 bases sitting between them. In germline, CDR1 is SGHTA, CDR2 FQGNSA. This CDR3 spans 14 amino acids. As DNA, the CDR3 is TGTGCCAGCAGCCCCGGGAATAGCAATCAGCCCCAGCATTTT. As protein: CASSPGNSNQPQHF.

In this sample, this clonotype turned up many times. The gene calls are TRBV7-2 and TRBJ2-1; TRBD1 matches at 10 bases. The junction had 4 bases not matched to a gene; V was cut back by 5 bases and J by 6 bases. Germline CDR1 is SGHTA and CDR2 is FQGNSA. CDR3 size: 14 residues. CDR3 region: CASSPWTGGNEQFF. The CDR3 DNA reads TGTGCCAGCAGCCCGTGGACAGGGGGCAATGAGCAGTTCTTC.

This clonotype was counted a few times. This sequence joins TRBV28 and TRBJ2-7; D call uncertain. Deletions cut 8 bases from V and 4 bases from J, with 12 bases between. The germline gives CDR1 MDHEN, CDR2 SYDVKM. The CDR3 runs 12 residues. The CDR3 loop reads CASRQKGYEQYF. The CDR3 DNA reads TGTGCCAGCCGTCAGAAAGGGTACGAGCAGTACTTC. The full variable domain, rest sourced from reference TRBV28 and TRBJ2-7, is DVKVTQSSRYLVKRTGEKVFLECVQDMDHENMFWYRQDPGLGLRLIYFSYDVKMKEKGDIPEGYSVSREKKERFSLILESASTNQTSMYLCASRQKGYEQYFGPGTRLTVT.

This clonotype was picked up many times. The chain employs TRBV5-6 and TRBJ2-3, with D maybe TRBD1 (6 bases). The CDR3 covers 16 residues. Trimming removed 4 bases at V and 3 bases at J, with 18 bases between. Germline values: CDR1 SGHDT, CDR2 YYEEEE. The CDR3: CASSLLGTLQTDTQYF. The CDR3 DNA reads as TGTGCCAGCAGCCTCCTCGGGACACTCCAAACAGATACGCAGTATTTT.

The chain carries TRBV20-1 and TRBJ2-7; perhaps D is TRBD1 or TRBD2 (5 bases each). Germline lookup yields CDR1 DFQATT and CDR2 SNEGSKA (reference sequence). The CDR3 is 12 amino acids. Between the trimmed V and J ends, which lost 0 bases and 7 bases, there was a span of 10 bases. The CDR3 DNA is TGCAGTGCTAGAGATACAGGCGGGGAGCAGTACTTC. Protein product: CSARDTGGEQYF.

The V and J genes are TRBV20-1 and TRBJ2-1; 8 bases are a match to TRBD2. Germline loops: CDR1 DFQATT, CDR2 SNEGSKA (reference sequence). CDR3 size: 13 residues. J gave up 3 bases and V 6 bases, and 4 bases lay outside the gene matches. The chain's CDR3 is CSATSAFYNEQFF. CDR3 sequence (DNA): TGCAGTGCGACTAGCGCTTTCTACAATGAGCAGTTCTTC.

V is TRBV6-5 and J is TRBJ2-5, with D perhaps TRBD2 (6 bases). This CDR3 region has 14 residues. Deletions cut 6 bases from V and 1 base from J, with 12 bases between. Germline V gives CDR1 MNHEY, CDR2 SVGAGI. The DNA for the CDR3 is TGTGCCAGCAGACGAGCGGGTCTCCAAGAGACCCAGTACTTC. Amino acid sequence: CASRRAGLQETQYF.

This clonotype was seen more than once but under ten times. This CDR3 reads CASSLRGGGLNTEAFF. CDR3 coding DNA: TGTGCCAGCAGCCTCCGTGGAGGAGGACTGAACACTGAAGCTTTCTTT. This chain links TRBV11-3 with TRBJ1-1; no clear D. The CDR3 totals 16 residues. The germline V gene encodes CDR1 SGHNT and CDR2 YENEEA. V lost 5 bases, J lost 0 bases, and 16 bases lay in between.

This clonotype occurred a few times. The CDR3 region is CASSPAGTGNTEAFF. CDR3 nucleotides: TGTGCCAGCAGCCCGGCCGGGACAGGGAACACTGAAGCTTTCTTT. This chain connects TRBV7-3 to TRBJ1-1; 8 nucleotides match TRBD1. The germline V gene has CDR1 SGHTA and CDR2 FQGTGA. The V and J ends lost 5 bases and 1 base, in that order; junction bases with no gene match: 6. The CDR3 extends over 15 amino acids.

The chain is built from TRBV6-6 and TRBJ1-1; maybe TRBD1 (5 bases). V gave up 8 bases and J gave up 1 base, with 17 bases separating them. Germline assignment: CDR1 MNHNY and CDR2 SVGAGI (reference sequence). This CDR3 comprises 15 residues. The CDR3 sequence is CASGTVGPGNTEAFF. The CDR3 coding sequence is TGTGCCAGCGGAACAGTGGGGCCGGGGAACACTGAAGCTTTCTTT.

This clonotype was recorded at least ten times. A read error may be the cause here, since a much bigger clone is one base away. The chain uses TRBV28 and TRBJ1-1; no clear D. The germline V gene has CDR1 MDHEN and CDR2 SYDVKM. Trimming removed 6 bases from V and 0 bases from J, with 5 bases in between. CDR3 length equals 12 residues. The chain's CDR3 is CASRRVNTEAFF. The DNA for the CDR3 is TGTGCCAGCAGACGGGTGAACACTGAAGCTTTCTTT.

The rearrangement links TRBV28 to TRBJ1-2; 8 bases fit TRBD1. The CDR3 sequence is 16 residues long. Germline lookup yields CDR1 MDHEN and CDR2 SYDVKM. The J segment lost 4 bases and the V segment lost 4 bases, leaving 11 bases of the junction unmatched. CDR3 region: CASSSLHGQGLYGYTF. As DNA, the CDR3 is TGTGCCAGCAGTTCGCTACACGGACAGGGACTCTATGGCTACACCTTC.

This clonotype was counted a few times. J is TRBJ1-1 and V is TRBV7-9, with D possibly being TRBD1 (5 bases). The CDR3 totals 13 residues. The germline V and J ends were trimmed by 8 bases and 1 base, with 11 bases remaining between them. The germline gives CDR1 SEHNR, CDR2 FQNEAQ (reference sequence). The CDR3 sequence is CASRDSGNTEAFF. CDR3 DNA: TGTGCCAGCCGCGACAGTGGGAACACTGAAGCTTTCTTT.

This clonotype was counted many times. The chain uses TRBV2 and TRBJ2-7; D is uncertain. The V and J ends lost 5 bases and 7 bases respectively, with 9 bases between them. There are 11 residues in the CDR3. Germline lookup yields CDR1 SNHLY and CDR2 FYNNEI. The CDR3 protein is CASSPLGEQYF. DNA of the CDR3: TGTGCCAGCAGTCCTCTGGGGGAGCAGTACTTC.

This clonotype was counted a few times. This chain connects TRBV28 to TRBJ1-2, with D possibly matching TRBD1 (5 bases). Germline values: CDR1 MDHEN, CDR2 SYDVKM. The CDR3 is 15 amino acids. The germline V and J ends were trimmed by 3 bases and 6 bases, with 17 bases remaining between them. CDR3 sequence: CASSFGTKGANGYTF. CDR3 bases: TGTGCCAGCAGTTTTGGGACGAAAGGGGCGAATGGCTACACCTTC.

This clonotype was detected ten times or more. The rearrangement uses TRBV7-2 and TRBJ2-6; possible D gene TRBD2, 5 bases. V lost 6 bases and J 4 bases, leaving 16 bases between the germline ends. The CDR3 is made up of 16 amino acids. Per germline, CDR1 SGHTA and CDR2 FQGNSA. CDR3 in DNA: TGTGCCAGCAGTTCTTTGGGAGCTCCCGGGGCCAACGTCCTGACTTTC. It specifies CASSSLGAPGANVLTF.

The rearrangement joins TRBV18 to TRBJ1-1, with 7 nucleotides matching TRBD1. Trimming took 4 bases from V and 4 from J; bases not matched to a gene: 12. The CDR3 spans 16 residues. Germline V gene data show CDR1 as KGHSH and CDR2 as LQKENI. CDR3 region: CASSLDRVGVGTEAFF. The CDR3 region has the DNA TGTGCCAGCTCACTCGACAGGGTTGGGGTCGGCACTGAAGCTTTCTTT.

The J gene is TRBJ2-7, the V gene TRBV3-1; the D is unclear. The germline gives CDR1 LGHDT, CDR2 YNNKEL (reference sequence). Trimming took 0 bases from V and 1 from J, leaving 10 bases between them. The CDR3 sequence is 15 residues long. CDR3 protein: CASSQEAASSYEQYF. The CDR3 DNA reads as TGTGCCAGCAGCCAAGAGGCAGCGTCGTCCTACGAGCAGTACTTC.